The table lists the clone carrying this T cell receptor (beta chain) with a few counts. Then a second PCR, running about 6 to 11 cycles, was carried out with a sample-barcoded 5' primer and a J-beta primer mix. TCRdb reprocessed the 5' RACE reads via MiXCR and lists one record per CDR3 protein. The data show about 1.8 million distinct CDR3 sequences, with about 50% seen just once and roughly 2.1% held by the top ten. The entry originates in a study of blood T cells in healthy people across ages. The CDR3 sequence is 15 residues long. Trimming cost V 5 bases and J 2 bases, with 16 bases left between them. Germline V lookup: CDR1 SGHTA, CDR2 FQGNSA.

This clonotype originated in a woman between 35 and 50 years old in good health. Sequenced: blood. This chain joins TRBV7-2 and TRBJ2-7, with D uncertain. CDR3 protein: CASSPDPAGAYEQYF. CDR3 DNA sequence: TGTGCCAGCAGCCCCGACCCCGCCGGAGCCTACGAGCAGTACTTC.